The 32 T cell receptor beta chains given below trace back to one sample, sequenced in a study of blood T cells in healthy people across ages. The authors ran a second PCR of roughly 6 to 11 cycles using a sample-barcoded 5' primer and a J-beta primer mix. MiXCR, run by TCRdb on the 5' RACE reads, gives a single entry per CDR3 protein. The sample carries about 1.6 million distinct CDR3 sequences, roughly 32% recorded once. Sample: blood. These receptors came from a woman in her thirties in good health.

This clonotype was detected only a few times. V gene TRBV7-6 combines with J gene TRBJ2-1; 8 positions agree with TRBD1. Losses at the gene ends were 5 bases for V and 10 bases for J; bases not matched to a gene: 10. The germline V gene has CDR1 SGHVS and CDR2 FNYEAQ. CDR3 length: 14 residues. The CDR3 here is CASSHHGQGDEQFF. CDR3 nucleotides: TGTGCCAGCAGCCACCACGGACAGGGCGACGAGCAGTTCTTC.

V is TRBV18 and J is TRBJ2-3, with D unclear. The V gene's germline CDR1 is KGHSH and CDR2 LQKENI. This CDR3 contains 14 residues. The V end lost 4 bases, the J end lost 2 bases, and 10 bases lay between the germline ends. The CDR3 DNA follows: TGTGCCAGCTCACTCGCGAATCCCACAGATACGCAGTATTTT. Translating gives CASSLANPTDTQYF.

This rearrangement joins TRBV7-2 to TRBJ2-1, with 12 bases lining up with TRBD2. Germline CDR1 is SGHTA and CDR2 is FQGNSA. The CDR3 sequence is 18 residues long. With V trimmed by 5 bases and J by 5 bases, 13 bases remained unmatched. In DNA, the CDR3 is TGTGCCAGCAGCCTCTTACGGGCTAGCGGGGGGGAGAACAATGAGCAGTTCTTC. Its protein product is CASSLLRASGGENNEQFF.

This clonotype appeared a few times. The chain recombines TRBV7-2 with TRBJ1-5; 9 positions match TRBD1. This CDR3 is built from 15 residues. V gave up 5 bases and J gave up 4 bases; unmatched junction bases: 6. Germline CDR1 reads SGHTA; CDR2 reads FQGNSA. The CDR3, as DNA: TGTGCCAGCAGCCCGGGGACAGGGAGAAATCAGCCCCAGCATTTT. Residues: CASSPGTGRNQPQHF.

In this sample, this clonotype turned up a few times. The rearrangement joins TRBV27 to TRBJ2-7; 8 positions agree with TRBD1. The germline CDR1 and CDR2 sequences are MNHEY and SMNVEV (reference sequence). The CDR3 sequence is 13 residues long. Trimming at V came to 6 bases and at J to 6 bases, leaving 7 bases not matched to a gene. The CDR3 sequence: CASSSGQVSEQYF. CDR3 DNA: TGTGCCAGCAGCTCGGGACAGGTTTCCGAGCAGTACTTC.

This clonotype was counted a few times. This chain uses TRBV6-1 with TRBJ2-7; possible D gene TRBD1, 6 bases. The CDR3 extends over 15 amino acids. Trimming removed 6 bases from V and 1 base from J, with 16 bases in between. CDR1 and CDR2 from the germline V gene are MNHNS and SASEGT. In DNA form, the CDR3 reads TGTGCCAGCAGCGCCCAGCAGGGGTGGTCCTACGAGCAGTACTTC. Translated: CASSAQQGWSYEQYF.

This clonotype was seen a single time. This may stem from a read error, because a much larger clone lies one nucleotide away. CDR3 nucleotides: TGCGCCAGCAGCTTGCAAGGGGCAGCCTCCTACGAGCAGTACTTC. Protein product: CASSLQGAASYEQYF. The J gene is TRBJ2-7, the V gene TRBV5-1, with D perhaps TRBD1 (5 bases). Per germline, CDR1 SGHRS and CDR2 YFSETQ. The V end lost 1 base, the J end lost 0 bases, and 11 bases lay between the germline ends. The CDR3 contains 15 residues.

This clonotype showed up just a few times. The chain employs TRBV9 and TRBJ2-7; TRBD1 agrees at 9 bases. The CDR3 spans 14 residues. V was pared by 4 bases and J by 5 bases, with 7 bases of the junction left unmatched. CDR1 and CDR2 from the germline V gene are SGDLS and YYNGEE. DNA of the CDR3: TGTGCCAGCAGCTTATCCCGGGACAGGGACGAGCAGTACTTC. It codes for CASSLSRDRDEQYF.

This clonotype has a handful of counts. The chain is built from TRBV9 and TRBJ2-5, with TRBD2 matching over 16 bases. Germline-derived CDR1 and CDR2 are SGDLS and YYNGEE. This CDR3 has 19 residues. Trimming at V came to 2 bases and at J to 2 bases, leaving 9 bases not matched to a gene. CDR3 in DNA: TGTGCCAGCAGCGTGGGTCCGGGACTAGCGGGAGGGCATCAAGAGACCCAGTACTTC. Translated: CASSVGPGLAGGHQETQYF. Full variable domain (outside the CDR3, taken from reference TRBV9 and TRBJ2-5): DSGVTQTPKHLITATGQRVTLRCSPRSGDLSVYWYQQSLDQGLQFLIQYYNGEERAKGNILERFSAQQFPDLHSELNLSSLELGDSALYFCASSVGPGLAGGHQETQYFGPGTRLLVL.

CDR3 nucleotide sequence: TGTGCCAGCAGACCCGGACTAGCGGGGGCATATGAGCAGTTCTTC. The encoded protein is CASRPGLAGAYEQFF. The chain couples TRBV7-2 to TRBJ2-1; 13 bases align to TRBD2. The J segment lost 8 bases and the V segment lost 6 bases, leaving 7 bases of the junction unmatched. Germline CDR1 and CDR2: SGHTA and FQGNSA. The CDR3 runs 15 residues.

CDR3 amino acids: CASSNGQGGGTDTQYF. DNA for the CDR3: TGTGCCAGCAGTAACGGACAGGGCGGAGGCACAGATACGCAGTATTTT. The V and J genes are TRBV7-3 and TRBJ2-3; 8 bases map to TRBD1. V was pared by 6 bases and J by 1 base, with 9 bases of the junction left unmatched. Germline V gives CDR1 SGHTA, CDR2 FQGTGA. This CDR3 region has 16 residues.

With respect to this clonotype: A read error may produce the germline difference seen at one junction end. J is TRBJ2-7 and V is TRBV7-9; D gene uncertain. The CDR3 spans 12 residues. CDR1 is SEHNR, CDR2 FQNEAQ, per germline (reference sequence). CDR3 in amino acids: CTSSLDGYEQYF. The DNA of the CDR3 is TGTACCAGCAGCTTGGACGGCTACGAGCAGTACTTC.

This clonotype was counted at least ten times. The genes are TRBV5-1 and TRBJ2-7; no clear D. Germline V gene data show CDR1 as SGHRS and CDR2 as YFSETQ. V lost 1 base to trimming and J lost 5 bases, with 13 bases between them. The CDR3 sequence is 14 residues long. The CDR3 DNA sequence: TGCGCCAGCAGCTTGTCCATCGCTCATGACGAGCAGTACTTC. It specifies CASSLSIAHDEQYF.

This clonotype came up a few times. V usage is TRBV25-1 and J usage is TRBJ2-1; maybe TRBD1 (5 bases). Germline V gives CDR1 MGHDK, CDR2 SYGVNS. The CDR3 is 14 amino acids. Trimming shortened V by 2 bases and J by 5 bases, and 10 bases separated the two germline ends. The CDR3 DNA sequence: TGTGCCAGCAGTGAACAGGGTGGACACAATGAGCAGTTCTTC. Translation: CASSEQGGHNEQFF. Full variable domain (missing parts from reference TRBV25-1 and TRBJ2-1): EADIYQTPRYLVIGTGKKITLECSQTMGHDKMYWYQQDPGMELHLIHYSYGVNSTEKGDLSSESTVSRIRTEHFPLTLESARPSHTSQYLCASSEQGGHNEQFFGPGTRLTVL.

This clonotype appeared once. CDR3 sequence reads: CASGPTATNEKLFF. The DNA for the CDR3 is TGTGCCAGCGGACCGACAGCAACTAATGAAAAACTGTTTTTT. The chain combines TRBV6-5 with TRBJ1-4, with D possibly being TRBD1 (5 bases). Deletions cut 8 bases from V and 0 bases from J, with 10 bases between. Germline CDR1 reads MNHEY; CDR2 reads SVGAGI. The CDR3 is made up of 14 amino acids.

CDR3 region: CAISDGGGTEAFF. CDR3 DNA: TGTGCCATCAGTGACGGGGGGGGGACTGAAGCTTTCTTT. The chain links TRBV10-3 to TRBJ1-1; possible D gene TRBD1, 5 bases. V was pared by 3 bases and J by 5 bases, with 10 bases between. The CDR3 is 13 amino acids. Germline CDR1 reads ENHRY; CDR2 reads SYGVKD.

This chain connects TRBV7-3 to TRBJ2-3; D tentatively reads TRBD1 or TRBD2 (6 bases each). Germline CDR1 SGHTA, CDR2 FQGTGA. There are 15 residues in the CDR3. The V end was cut by 5 bases, the J end by 5 bases, with 17 bases between. The CDR3 loop reads CASSLGGRARDTQYF. The DNA for the CDR3 is TGTGCCAGCAGCCTTGGGGGGCGTGCTCGAGATACGCAGTATTTT.

The chain employs TRBV20-1 and TRBJ2-7; D might be TRBD2 (5 bases). Germline CDR1 reads DFQATT; CDR2 reads SNEGSKA (reference sequence). The CDR3 consists of 12 residues. CDR3 in amino acids: CRAAEERYEQYF. As DNA, the CDR3 is TGCAGGGCTGCCGAGGAGCGGTACGAGCAGTACTTC.

In this sample, this clonotype turned up a few times. This rearrangement joins TRBV20-1 to TRBJ2-7; D tentatively fits TRBD1 or TRBD2 (6 bases each). V was cut by 6 bases and J by 6 bases, with 18 bases left in between. Germline CDR1 DFQATT, CDR2 SNEGSKA (reference sequence). This CDR3 has 13 residues. CDR3: CSALRGATSEQYF. CDR3 DNA: TGCAGTGCCTTGAGGGGGGCAACAAGCGAGCAGTACTTC.

The chain has TRBV6-6 and TRBJ2-1; D might be TRBD1 or TRBD2, each matching 7 bases. The ends were cut back, 3 bases at V and 6 bases at J, with 12 bases in the middle. Germline V lookup: CDR1 MNHNY, CDR2 SVGAGI (reference sequence). The CDR3 totals 14 residues. The CDR3 region is CASSYQGGGNEQFF. The CDR3 DNA sequence: TGTGCCAGCAGTTATCAGGGGGGGGGCAATGAGCAGTTCTTC.

The rearrangement uses TRBV3-1 and TRBJ1-2; the D gene is possibly TRBD1 (5 bases). Trimming took off 4 bases at V and 8 bases at J, with 11 bases between the two ends. This CDR3 spans 12 amino acids. CDR1 and CDR2 (germline): LGHDT, YNNKEL (reference sequence). The CDR3 coding sequence is TGTGCCAGCAGCCCCCGGGACCAGGGCTACACCTTC. Translation gives CASSPRDQGYTF. Looking up the rest from reference TRBV3-1 and TRBJ1-2 gives the full variable domain: DTAVSQTPKYLVTQMGNDKSIKCEQNLGHDTMYWYKQDSKKFLKIMFSYNNKELIINETVPNRFSPKSPDKAHLNLHINSLELGDSAVYFCASSPRDQGYTFGSGTRLTVV.

The chain joins TRBV4-2 to TRBJ1-6; D unresolved. Germline CDR1 LGHNA, CDR2 YNFKEQ. Trimming shortened V by 0 bases and J by 9 bases, and 12 bases separated the two germline ends. CDR3 length: 15 amino acids. In DNA form, the CDR3 reads TGTGCCAGCAGCCAAGAAGTCGGACCGAGTTCACCCCTCCACTTT. It specifies CASSQEVGPSSPLHF.

This sequence joins TRBV20-1 and TRBJ2-1; D could derive from TRBD1 or TRBD2 (5 bases each). Between the trimmed V and J ends, which lost 8 bases and 7 bases, there was a span of 15 bases. The germline V gene has CDR1 DFQATT and CDR2 SNEGSKA (reference sequence). CDR3 length: 12 amino acids. The CDR3 loop reads CSKSGTLNEQFF. CDR3 coding DNA: TGCAGTAAATCCGGGACCCTAAATGAGCAGTTCTTC.

The chain has TRBV6-6 and TRBJ2-3; weak D call: TRBD2 (5 bases). The CDR3 totals 14 residues. V gave up 7 bases and J gave up 4 bases, with 15 bases separating them. Germline V gives CDR1 MNHNY, CDR2 SVGAGI (reference sequence). Here the CDR3 DNA reads TGTGCCAGCAAAAACGGGATGTATGCAGATACGCAGTATTTT. Amino acids: CASKNGMYADTQYF.

This sequence joins TRBV5-1 and TRBJ2-1; D gene uncertain. Germline CDR1 and CDR2: SGHRS and YFSETQ. V was trimmed by 1 base and J by 5 bases, leaving 7 bases between them. The CDR3 covers 13 residues. CDR3 sequence reads: CASSLPPDNEQFF. The CDR3 DNA reads TGCGCCAGCAGCTTGCCACCTGACAATGAGCAGTTCTTC.

CDR3 region: CASSLIGPSSDTQYF. CDR3 nucleotides: TGTGCCAGCAGTTTAATAGGACCCTCTTCAGATACGCAGTATTTT. The V call is TRBV12-3 or TRBV12-4, the J call TRBJ2-3; no clear D. The CDR3 spans 15 residues. Trimming removed 2 bases from V and 4 bases from J, with 13 bases in between.

Concerning this clonotype itself: One end of the junction fails to match germline, which may point to a read error. The chain links TRBV11-3 to TRBJ2-1, with TRBD2 matching over 11 bases. The length of the CDR3 is 16 residues. The germline V gene has CDR1 SGHNT and CDR2 YENEEA. This CDR3 reads CACSLDSGGAYNEQFF. CDR3 in DNA: TGTGCCTGCAGCTTGGATAGCGGGGGGGCCTACAATGAGCAGTTCTTC.

This clonotype appeared a few times. This chain links TRBV4-1 with TRBJ1-1; the D gene is possibly TRBD1 (5 bases). The V and J ends lost 0 bases and 0 bases respectively, with 14 bases between them. The germline V gene encodes CDR1 MGHRA and CDR2 YSYEKL. The CDR3 is made up of 17 amino acids. The CDR3, as DNA: TGCGCCAGCAGCCAAGATGGACAAAGCATAATGAACACTGAAGCTTTCTTT. This translates into CASSQDGQSIMNTEAFF.

This sequence joins TRBV27 and TRBJ1-2; a weak D match, TRBD1 (5 bases). Germline-derived CDR1 and CDR2 are MNHEY and SMNVEV (reference sequence). The CDR3 runs 13 residues. Deletions cut 2 bases from V and 5 bases from J, with 9 bases between. CDR3 sequence: CASSLGQMYGYTF. Here the CDR3 DNA reads TGTGCCAGCAGTTTAGGACAAATGTATGGCTACACCTTC.

This clonotype was observed a handful of times. The chain joins TRBV27 to TRBJ1-5; TRBD1 is a possible D gene (5 bases). Germline lookup yields CDR1 MNHEY and CDR2 SMNVEV (reference sequence). CDR3 length equals 18 residues. V lost 2 bases and J lost 9, with 26 bases in between. Here the CDR3 DNA reads TGTGCCAGCAGTTTACTTGGGACCGATTACACACCAATCGCGCCCCAGCATTTT. It codes for CASSLLGTDYTPIAPQHF.

This clonotype was counted a few times. V and J are TRBV27 and TRBJ2-1; D possibly corresponds to TRBD2 (7 bases). The CDR3 has 15 residues. Germline-derived CDR1 and CDR2 are MNHEY and SMNVEV (reference sequence). V dropped 2 bases and J dropped 5 bases, with 13 bases sitting between them. This chain's CDR3 is CASSLVGGRNNEQFF. The DNA for the CDR3 is TGTGCCAGCAGTTTAGTGGGGGGGCGGAACAATGAGCAGTTCTTC.

A note on this clonotype: With a much larger clone just one base away, this may be a read error. This chain joins TRBV11-2 and TRBJ2-3, with D possibly being TRBD2 (5 bases). Germline CDR1 reads SGHAT; CDR2 reads FQNNGV. The CDR3 length is 11 residues. The ends were cut back, 7 bases at V and 6 bases at J, with 8 bases in the middle. In DNA form, the CDR3 reads TGTGCCAGCACCACGGGGGATACGCAGTATTTT. This codes for CASTTGDTQYF.